This TCR beta chain was sequenced in a study of spatial heterogeneity in lung cancer. Time point reported: sample taken at primary tumor resection. Unsorted whole RNA samples from tumor, nontumor lung or frozen PBMC were sequenced. There are 18 residues in the CDR3. Germline CDR1 reads SEHNR; CDR2 reads FQNEAQ (reference sequence). V lost 6 bases and J lost 7; bases outside the gene matches: 21. This clonotype has at least ten counts. TCRdb itself ran the 5' RACE reads through MiXCR, one entry per CDR3 protein. The sample includes roughly 28,000 distinct CDR3 sequences, approximately 8.4% of them seen just once.

The sequence derives from a female donor with early-stage non-small cell lung cancer. The chain uses TRBV7-9 and TRBJ2-1; TRBD1 matches 7 bases. The specimen was PBMCs, collected at surgery. In nucleotides, the CDR3 is TGTGCCAGCAGTCCTCCCCCTTACAGGGGCCCCCTTCGGAATGAGCAGTTCTTC. As protein: CASSPPPYRGPLRNEQFF.